This T cell receptor (beta chain) is drawn from a study of molecular identifiers for immune sequencing clone quantification. Study details: Sequencing covered four of five parts into which replicate RNA from approximately 22,000 or 94,000 naive CD8 cells was split.

V gave up 4 bases and J gave up 4 bases; unmatched junction bases: 12. The germline V gene encodes CDR1 SGDLS and CDR2 YYNGEE. The CDR3 runs to 17 residues. This clonotype was counted between two and nine times. TCRdb re-called the PCR reads through MiXCR, storing one row per CDR3 protein. The sample yields around 480,000 distinct CDR3 sequences, roughly a fifth seen once. The V call is TRBV9, the J call TRBJ2-1; TRBD2 matches 9 bases. This receptor was identified in a human donor in good health. Some libraries in this study had Jurkat cell RNA spiked in. Sequences were obtained from naive CD8+ T cells from blood, with Jurkat cell RNA spiked in. The subset here: FACS-sorted CD8+CD4-CCR7+CD45RA+ naive T cells. CDR3 loop: CASSPPLVAGDYNEQFF. The CDR3 DNA is TGTGCCAGCAGCCCCCCCCTGGTAGCGGGGGATTACAATGAGCAGTTCTTC.